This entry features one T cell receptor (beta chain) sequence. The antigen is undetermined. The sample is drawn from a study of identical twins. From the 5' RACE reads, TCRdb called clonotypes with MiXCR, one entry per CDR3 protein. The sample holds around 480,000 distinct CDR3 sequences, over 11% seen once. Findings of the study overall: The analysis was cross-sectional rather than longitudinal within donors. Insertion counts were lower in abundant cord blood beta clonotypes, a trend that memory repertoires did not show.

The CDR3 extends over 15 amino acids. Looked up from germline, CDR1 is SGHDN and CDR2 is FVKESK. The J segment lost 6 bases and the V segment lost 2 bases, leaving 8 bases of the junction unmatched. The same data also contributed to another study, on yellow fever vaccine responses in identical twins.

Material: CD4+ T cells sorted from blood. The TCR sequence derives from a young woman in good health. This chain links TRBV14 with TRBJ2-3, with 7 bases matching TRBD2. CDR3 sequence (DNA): TGTGCCAGCAGCCAATGGGAGGGCAAACTTGATACGCAGTATTTT. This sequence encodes CASSQWEGKLDTQYF.